A selection of T cell receptor beta chains follows, all from one sample in a study of lymphopenia after photon versus proton radiotherapy. The repertoire was sequenced with immunoSEQ multiplex PCR; TCRdb's copy has only in-frame clones and lacks some. Of some 170,000 clones listed, around nine tenths were seen once; the top ten hold around 4.5%. The specimen was peripheral blood, collected from a patient treated with photon-based radiotherapy. The receptors were sampled from a man in his fifties or sixties with gastric cancer. The CDR3 runs from the conserved cysteine through the conserved F or W. The order of the fields is J gene, D gene, clone size, V gene, CDR3 protein, CDR3 DNA. A D gene is named only where the DNA matches it firmly. Size is stated for part of the rows, as once, few or many counts, or as a class when the clone is expanded.

>TRBJ2-2|TRBD1|.|TRBV5-1
CASTRGQTGELFF
TGCGCCAGCACGAGGGGGCAGACCGGGGAGCTGTTTTTT
>TRBJ2-5|.|.|TRBV5-4
CASSSLAGTQYF
TGTGCCAGCAGCTCCCTTGCGGGGACCCAGTACTTC
>TRBJ1-1|.|few|TRBV29-1
CSSLSPGTLTAEAFF
TGCAGTAGTCTAAGCCCCGGGACTCTCACCGCTGAAGCTTTCTTT
>TRBJ2-7|TRBD1|.|TRBV9
CASSVTGTGVYEQYF
TGTGCCAGCAGCGTAACCGGGACAGGTGTGTACGAGCAGTACTTC
>TRBJ1-4|.|once|TRBV5-6
CASSQAGQGLEKLFF
TGTGCCAGCAGCCAAGCGGGACAAGGGCTCGAAAAACTGTTTTTT
>TRBJ1-1|.|few|TRBV7-9
CASSQASGMNTEAFF
TGTGCCAGCAGCCAAGCGTCAGGGATGAACACTGAAGCTTTCTTT
>TRBJ2-7|.|once|TRBV14
CASSHLYEQYF
TGTGCCAGCAGCCATCTCTACGAGCAGTACTTC
>TRBJ2-2|.|.|TRBV27
CASSLGSRADYTGVVFF
TGTGCCAGCAGTTTAGGGTCGAGGGCAGATTACACCGGGGTGGTGTTTTTT
>TRBJ2-5|.|once|TRBV12-2
CASRLDIGLRHQETQYF
TGTGCAAGTCGCTTAGACATAGGACTACGCCACCAAGAGACCCAGTACTTC
>TRBJ2-1|TRBD2|.|TRBV30
CAWGLALNEQFF
TGTGCCTGGGGACTAGCGCTAAATGAGCAGTTCTTC
>TRBJ2-5|.|.|TRBV19
CASSMKETQYF
TGTGCCAGTAGTATGAAAGAGACCCAGTACTTC
>TRBJ2-7|.|.|TRBV5-6
CASSLGGSSYEQYF
TGTGCCAGCAGCTTAGGTGGGAGCTCCTACGAGCAGTACTTC
>TRBJ2-3|TRBD2|.|TRBV5-8
CASSLTSGKDTQYF
TGTGCCAGCAGCTTGACTAGCGGGAAAGATACGCAGTATTTT
>TRBJ1-5|TRBD1|.|TRBV19
CASSVGQVGNQPQHF
TGTGCCAGTAGTGTCGGACAGGTGGGCAATCAGCCCCAGCATTTT
>TRBJ1-1|.|few|TRBV30
CAWKKGGWAFF
TGTGCCTGGAAGAAGGGTGGTTGGGCTTTCTTT
>TRBJ2-2|TRBD2|.|TRBV7-8
CASSPNPGLAGPSNTGELFF
TGTGCCAGCAGCCCCAACCCGGGACTAGCGGGACCCTCGAACACCGGGGAGCTGTTTTTT
>TRBJ2-7|TRBD2|.|TRBV5-8
CASSPLAGVYEQYF
TGTGCCAGCAGCCCTCTAGCGGGAGTCTACGAGCAGTACTTC
>TRBJ1-1|.|.|TRBV19
CATLGRANTEAFF
TGTGCCACCCTTGGGAGAGCGAACACTGAAGCTTTCTTT
>TRBJ2-7|TRBD2|once|TRBV5-6
CASSLESRGVGEQYF
TGTGCCAGCAGCCTGGAGAGCCGGGGGGTAGGCGAGCAGTACTTC
>TRBJ1-1|TRBD1|.|TRBV29-1
CSVEQGVNTEAFF
TGCAGCGTTGAACAGGGGGTGAACACTGAAGCTTTCTTT
>TRBJ1-2|.|.|TRBV7-9
CASSLALQKVNYGYTF
TGTGCCAGCAGCTTAGCGCTACAGAAAGTTAACTATGGCTACACCTTC
>TRBJ1-2|TRBD1|.|TRBV28
CASRRTGGNYGYTF
TGTGCCAGCAGGAGGACAGGGGGTAACTATGGCTACACCTTC
>TRBJ2-7|.|once|TRBV27
CASSFLGEQYF
TGTGCCAGCAGTTTCCTCGGGGAGCAGTACTTC
>TRBJ2-7|.|.|TRBV7-8
CASSFSSYEQYF
TGTGCCAGCAGCTTCAGCTCCTACGAGCAGTACTTC
>TRBJ2-1|.|.|TRBV5-4
CASSDPGATYNEQFF
TGTGCCAGCAGCGACCCGGGCGCTACCTACAATGAGCAGTTCTTC
>TRBJ2-7|TRBD2|.|TRBV19
CASSIGSGRAYEQYF
TGTGCCAGTAGTATAGGGAGCGGGAGGGCCTACGAGCAGTACTTC
>TRBJ2-7|.|few|TRBV5-1
CASSLRMMGGEQYF
TGCGCCAGCAGCTTGAGGATGATGGGGGGCGAGCAGTACTTC
>TRBJ2-3|.|.|TRBV5-1
CASSLYLTDTQYF
TGCGCCAGCAGCTTGTACCTAACAGATACGCAGTATTTT
>TRBJ1-3|TRBD1|.|TRBV6-1
CASGGTGGSGNTIYF
TGTGCCAGCGGTGGGACAGGGGGCTCTGGAAACACCATATATTTT
>TRBJ1-3|.|.|TRBV21-1
CAISTRSTGNTIYF
TGTGCCATCTCGACAAGGTCGACTGGAAACACCATATATTTT
>TRBJ2-3|TRBD2|.|TRBV5-1
CASSLGVSGRGDTQYF
TGCGCCAGCAGCTTGGGGGTTAGCGGGAGAGGAGATACGCAGTATTTT
>TRBJ2-1|.|.|TRBV18
CASSDFGNEQFF
TGTGCCAGCTCAGACTTTGGCAATGAGCAGTTCTTC
>TRBJ2-2|.|.|TRBV7-3
CASSPSKNTGELFF
TGTGCCAGCAGCCCCTCCAAGAACACCGGGGAGCTGTTTTTT
>TRBJ2-5|.|.|TRBV4-1
CASSQEPTQGSTQYF
TGCGCCAGCAGCCAGGAACCGACCCAGGGTTCGACCCAGTACTTC
>TRBJ1-1|.|.|TRBV19
CATSGQRNTEAFF
TGTGCCACCAGCGGTCAAAGGAACACTGAAGCTTTCTTT
>TRBJ2-5|.|once|TRBV5-1
CASSLAWQQETQYF
TGCGCCAGCAGCTTGGCCTGGCAGCAAGAGACCCAGTACTTC
>TRBJ2-7|TRBD1|.|TRBV30
CAWSDRASSYEQYF
TGTGCCTGGAGCGACAGGGCGAGCTCCTACGAGCAGTACTTC
>TRBJ2-1|TRBD2|.|TRBV6-1
CASSSTSGSNEQFF
TGTGCCAGCAGTTCTACTAGCGGGAGTAATGAGCAGTTCTTC
>TRBJ2-1|.|.|TRBV5-6
CASRYRDRAGEQFF
TGTGCCAGCAGGTACCGGGACCGGGCGGGTGAGCAGTTCTTC
>TRBJ1-1|TRBD1|.|TRBV10-3
CAISESKQGMNTEAFF
TGTGCCATCAGTGAGTCGAAACAGGGGATGAACACTGAAGCTTTCTTT
>TRBJ2-3|.|.|TRBV18
CASSSGHAVTDTQYF
TGTGCCAGCTCATCGGGACACGCCGTCACAGATACGCAGTATTTT
>TRBJ1-3|.|.|TRBV6-5
CASSRSMDLGNTIYF
TGTGCCAGCAGTCGCTCCATGGATCTTGGAAACACCATATATTTT
>TRBJ2-7|TRBD1|few|TRBV19
CASSTQGANYEQYF
TGTGCCAGTAGTACACAGGGGGCCAACTACGAGCAGTACTTC